This TCR beta chain was profiled in a study of Ad26.COV2.S vaccination and SARS-CoV-2 variants. Study information: The vaccine Ad26.COV2.S was put into the muscle once, or twice with 56 days between. Study-level findings and limits: Placebo and vaccine recipients had non-spike TCR breadth that was similar. Total T cell responses were possibly underestimated by TCR breadth and depth analyses.

The CDR3 is 16 residues long. Germline trimming cut 0 bases from V and 8 bases from J; bases unmatched to any gene: 5. Looked up from germline, CDR1 is LGHNA and CDR2 is YNFKEQ. Some clones are missing from TCRdb's copy, which holds only in-frame ones; the method was immunoSEQ multiplex PCR. The profile shows 350,000 to 400,000 clones, more than 85% of them singletons. Treatment meaning: around 19 received Ad26.COV2.S at low or high dose, single or two shots; a few received placebo; per-sample allocation not given. Day 63 after the first vaccine or placebo injection was the time point for sampling. The shot given was an Ad26 vector that makes Wuhan-strain SARS-CoV-2 spike. This clone was seen only a few times. Its antigen remains unknown.

The chain joins TRBV4-2 to TRBJ2-1, with TRBD1 identical over 12 bases. The clonotype was recovered from a person between 18 and 65 years old who received the Ad26.COV2.S COVID-19 vaccine or a placebo. Material: peripheral blood, obtained in a trial of Ad26.COV2.S vaccine versus placebo. DNA of the CDR3: TGTGCCAGCAGCCAAGATTCGGGACAGGGGGCCTATGAGCAGTTCTTC. Protein sequence: CASSQDSGQGAYEQFF.